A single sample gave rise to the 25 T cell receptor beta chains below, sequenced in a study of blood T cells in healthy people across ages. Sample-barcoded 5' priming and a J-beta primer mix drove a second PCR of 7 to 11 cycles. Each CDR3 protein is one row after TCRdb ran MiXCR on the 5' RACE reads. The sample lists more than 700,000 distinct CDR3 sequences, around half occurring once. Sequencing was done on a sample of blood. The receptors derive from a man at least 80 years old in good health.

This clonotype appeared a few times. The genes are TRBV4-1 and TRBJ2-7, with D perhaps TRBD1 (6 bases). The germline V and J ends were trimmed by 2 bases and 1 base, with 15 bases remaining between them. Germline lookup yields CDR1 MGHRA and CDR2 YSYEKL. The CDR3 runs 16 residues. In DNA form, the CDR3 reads TGCGCCAGCAGCCAACCCCCAGGGGCCCTTTCCTACGAGCAGTACTTC. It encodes CASSQPPGALSYEQYF.

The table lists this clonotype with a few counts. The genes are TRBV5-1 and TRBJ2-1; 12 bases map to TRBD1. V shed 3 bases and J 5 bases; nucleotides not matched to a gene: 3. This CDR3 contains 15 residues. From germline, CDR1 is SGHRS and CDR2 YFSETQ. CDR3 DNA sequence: TGCGCCAGCAGCTGGGGGGACAGGGGGCACAATGAGCAGTTCTTC. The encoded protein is CASSWGDRGHNEQFF.

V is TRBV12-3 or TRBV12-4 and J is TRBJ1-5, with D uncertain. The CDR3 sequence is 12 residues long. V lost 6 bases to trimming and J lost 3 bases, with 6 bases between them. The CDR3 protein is CASRRTNQPQHF. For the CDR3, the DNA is TGTGCCAGCAGGCGAACCAATCAGCCCCAGCATTTT.

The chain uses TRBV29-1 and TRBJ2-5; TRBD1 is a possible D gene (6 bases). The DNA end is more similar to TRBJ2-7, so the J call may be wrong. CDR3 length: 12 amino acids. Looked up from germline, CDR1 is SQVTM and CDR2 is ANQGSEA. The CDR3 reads CSFAQGGYEQYF. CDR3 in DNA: TGCAGCTTCGCACAGGGCGGCTACGAGCAGTACTTC.

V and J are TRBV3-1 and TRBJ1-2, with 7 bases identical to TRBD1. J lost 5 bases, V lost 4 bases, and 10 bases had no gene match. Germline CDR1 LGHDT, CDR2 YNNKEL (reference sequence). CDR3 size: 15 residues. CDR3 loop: CASSLRDRKGYGYTF. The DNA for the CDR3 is TGTGCCAGCAGCCTCCGGGACAGAAAAGGGTATGGCTACACCTTC.

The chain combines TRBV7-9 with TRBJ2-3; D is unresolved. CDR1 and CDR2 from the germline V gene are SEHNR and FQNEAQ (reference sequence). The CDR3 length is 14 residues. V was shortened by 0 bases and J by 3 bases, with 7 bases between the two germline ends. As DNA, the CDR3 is TGTGCCAGCAGCTTAGCTGAATGGACAGATACGCAGTATTTT. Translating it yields CASSLAEWTDTQYF.

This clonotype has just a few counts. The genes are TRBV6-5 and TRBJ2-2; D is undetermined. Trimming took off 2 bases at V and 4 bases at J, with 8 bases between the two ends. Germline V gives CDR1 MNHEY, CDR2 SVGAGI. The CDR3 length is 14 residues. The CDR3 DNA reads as TGTGCCAGCAGTTACGACGATGGCACCGGGGAGCTGTTTTTT. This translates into CASSYDDGTGELFF.

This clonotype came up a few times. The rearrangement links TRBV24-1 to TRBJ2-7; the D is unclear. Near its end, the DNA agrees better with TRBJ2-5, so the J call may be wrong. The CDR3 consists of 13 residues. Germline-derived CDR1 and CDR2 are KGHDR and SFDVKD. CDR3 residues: CATSVAARETQYF. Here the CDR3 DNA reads TGTGCCACCAGTGTGGCAGCGAGGGAGACCCAGTACTTC.

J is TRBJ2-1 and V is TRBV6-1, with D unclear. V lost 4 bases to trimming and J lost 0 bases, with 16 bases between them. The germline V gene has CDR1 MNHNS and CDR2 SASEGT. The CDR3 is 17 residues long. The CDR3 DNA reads TGTGCCAGCAGTGTTAATTCGTATTCTAGCTCCTACAATGAGCAGTTCTTC. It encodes CASSVNSYSSSYNEQFF.

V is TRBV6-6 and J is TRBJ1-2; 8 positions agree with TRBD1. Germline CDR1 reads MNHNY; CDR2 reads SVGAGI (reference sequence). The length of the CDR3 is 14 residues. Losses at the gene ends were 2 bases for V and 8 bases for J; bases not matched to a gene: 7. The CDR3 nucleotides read TGTGCCAGCAGTTACCCCGGACAGGGTGAAGGCTACACCTTC. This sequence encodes CASSYPGQGEGYTF.

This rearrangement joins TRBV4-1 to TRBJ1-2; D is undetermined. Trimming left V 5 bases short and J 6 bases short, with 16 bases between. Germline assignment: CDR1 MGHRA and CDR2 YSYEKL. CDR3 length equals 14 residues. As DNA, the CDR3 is TGCGCCAGCAGCTCCGTCCTTACTGAGGATGGCTACACCTTC. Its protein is CASSSVLTEDGYTF.

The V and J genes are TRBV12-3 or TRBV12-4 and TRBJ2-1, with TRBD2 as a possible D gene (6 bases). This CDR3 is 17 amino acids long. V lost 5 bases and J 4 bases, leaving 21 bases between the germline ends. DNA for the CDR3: TGTGCCAGCAGTGACTGGGACTTTTCCATAGGGTACAATGAGCAGTTCTTC. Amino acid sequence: CASSDWDFSIGYNEQFF.

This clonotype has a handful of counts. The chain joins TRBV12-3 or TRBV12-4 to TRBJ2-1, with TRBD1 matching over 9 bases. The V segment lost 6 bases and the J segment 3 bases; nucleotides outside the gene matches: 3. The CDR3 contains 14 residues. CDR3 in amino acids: CASRGTGHYNEQFF. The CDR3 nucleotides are TGTGCCAGCAGGGGGACAGGGCACTACAATGAGCAGTTCTTC.

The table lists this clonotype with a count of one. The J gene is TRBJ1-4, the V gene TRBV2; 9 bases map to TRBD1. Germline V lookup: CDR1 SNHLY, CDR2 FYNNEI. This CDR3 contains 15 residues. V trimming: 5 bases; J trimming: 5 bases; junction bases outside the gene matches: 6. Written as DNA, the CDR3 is TGTGCCAGCAGTTTAGACAGGGGGAGAAATGAAAAACTGTTTTTT. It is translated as CASSLDRGRNEKLFF.

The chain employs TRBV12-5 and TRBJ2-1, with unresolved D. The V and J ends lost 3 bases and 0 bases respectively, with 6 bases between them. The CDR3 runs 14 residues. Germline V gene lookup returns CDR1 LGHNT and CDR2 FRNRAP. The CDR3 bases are TGTGCTAGTGGTTTATCGACCTCCTACAATGAGCAGTTCTTC. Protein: CASGLSTSYNEQFF.

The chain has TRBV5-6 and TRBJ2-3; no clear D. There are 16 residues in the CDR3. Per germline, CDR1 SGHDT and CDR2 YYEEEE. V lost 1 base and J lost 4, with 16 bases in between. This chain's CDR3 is CASSLRVATISDTQYF. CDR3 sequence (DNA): TGTGCCAGCAGCTTGCGGGTAGCCACGATTTCAGATACGCAGTATTTT.

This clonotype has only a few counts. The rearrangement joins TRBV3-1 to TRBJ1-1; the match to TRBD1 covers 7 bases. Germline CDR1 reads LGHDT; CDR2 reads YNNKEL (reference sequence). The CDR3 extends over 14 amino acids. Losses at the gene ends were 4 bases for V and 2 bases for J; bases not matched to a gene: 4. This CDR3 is CASSRRQGNTEAFF. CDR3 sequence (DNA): TGTGCCAGCAGCCGAAGACAGGGAAACACTGAAGCTTTCTTT.

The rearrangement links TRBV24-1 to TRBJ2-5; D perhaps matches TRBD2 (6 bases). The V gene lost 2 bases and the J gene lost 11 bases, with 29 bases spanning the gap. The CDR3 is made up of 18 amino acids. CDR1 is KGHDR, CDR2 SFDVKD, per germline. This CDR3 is CATSDSSGGMGSYNEQYF. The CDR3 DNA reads TGTGCCACCAGTGATTCATCAGGAGGGATGGGGTCCTACAATGAGCAGTACTTC.

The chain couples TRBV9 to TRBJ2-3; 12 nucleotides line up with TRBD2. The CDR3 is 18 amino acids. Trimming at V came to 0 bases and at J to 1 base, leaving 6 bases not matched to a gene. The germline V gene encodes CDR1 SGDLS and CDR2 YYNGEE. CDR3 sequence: CASSVVASGRAGTDTQYF. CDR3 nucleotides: TGTGCCAGCAGCGTAGTGGCTAGCGGGAGGGCCGGCACAGATACGCAGTATTTT.

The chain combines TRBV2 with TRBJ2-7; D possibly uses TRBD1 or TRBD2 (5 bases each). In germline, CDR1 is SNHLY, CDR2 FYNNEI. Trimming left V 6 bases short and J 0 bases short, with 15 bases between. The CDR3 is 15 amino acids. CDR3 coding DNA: TGTGCCAGCAGAGACGGGACGTACGCCTCCTACGAGCAGTACTTC. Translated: CASRDGTYASYEQYF.

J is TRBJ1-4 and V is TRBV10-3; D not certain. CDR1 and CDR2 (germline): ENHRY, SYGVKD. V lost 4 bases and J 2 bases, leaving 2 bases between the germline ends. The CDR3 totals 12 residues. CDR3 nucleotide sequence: TGTGCCATCAGTGGGACTAATGAAAAACTGTTTTTT. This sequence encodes CAISGTNEKLFF.

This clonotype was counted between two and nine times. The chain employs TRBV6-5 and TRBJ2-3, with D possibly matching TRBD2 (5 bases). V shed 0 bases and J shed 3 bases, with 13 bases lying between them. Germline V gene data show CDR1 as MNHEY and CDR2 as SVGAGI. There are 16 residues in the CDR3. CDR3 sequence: CASSYSLYRGTDTQYF. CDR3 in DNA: TGTGCCAGCAGTTACTCCCTGTACCGAGGGACAGATACGCAGTATTTT.

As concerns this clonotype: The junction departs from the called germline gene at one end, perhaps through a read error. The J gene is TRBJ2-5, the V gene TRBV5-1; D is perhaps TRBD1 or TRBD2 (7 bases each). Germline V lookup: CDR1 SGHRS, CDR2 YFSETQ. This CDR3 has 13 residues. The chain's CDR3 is CAGSRGGAREQYF. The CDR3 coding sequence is TGCGCCGGCAGCAGAGGGGGCGCGCGGGAGCAGTACTTC.

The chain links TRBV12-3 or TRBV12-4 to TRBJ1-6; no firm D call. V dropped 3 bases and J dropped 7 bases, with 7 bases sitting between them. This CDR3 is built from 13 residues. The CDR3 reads CASSFHRNSPLHF. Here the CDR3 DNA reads TGTGCCAGCAGTTTTCATAGGAATTCACCCCTCCACTTT.

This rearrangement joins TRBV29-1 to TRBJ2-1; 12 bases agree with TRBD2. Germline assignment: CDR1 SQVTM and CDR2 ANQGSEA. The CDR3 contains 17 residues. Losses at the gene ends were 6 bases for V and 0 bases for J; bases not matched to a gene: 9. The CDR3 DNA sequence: TGCAGCGTCCTGGGACTAGCGGGCCATAGCTCCTACAATGAGCAGTTCTTC. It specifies CSVLGLAGHSSYNEQFF.